This TCR beta chain stems from a study of T-cell memory formation after mild COVID-19. TCRdb passed the 5' RACE reads through MiXCR, listing each CDR3 protein once. The table lists more than 250,000 distinct CDR3 sequences, around 16% of them singletons. The CDR3 runs 15 residues. The germline CDR1 and CDR2 sequences are SEHNR and FQNEAQ (reference sequence). V lost 5 bases to trimming and J lost 0 bases, with 11 bases between them. This clonotype was observed a few times. The TCR comes from a young man who had mild COVID-19 (a few samples of this study predate the infection). Cell type and time point are not known. Sequenced input: PBMCs or a T cell subset sorted from them (not recorded which). The V call is TRBV7-9, the J call TRBJ1-5; possible D gene TRBD1, 5 bases. CDR3 sequence reads: CASSQGGDSNQPQHF. CDR3 nucleotide sequence: TGTGCCAGCAGCCAAGGAGGGGATAGCAATCAGCCCCAGCATTTT.